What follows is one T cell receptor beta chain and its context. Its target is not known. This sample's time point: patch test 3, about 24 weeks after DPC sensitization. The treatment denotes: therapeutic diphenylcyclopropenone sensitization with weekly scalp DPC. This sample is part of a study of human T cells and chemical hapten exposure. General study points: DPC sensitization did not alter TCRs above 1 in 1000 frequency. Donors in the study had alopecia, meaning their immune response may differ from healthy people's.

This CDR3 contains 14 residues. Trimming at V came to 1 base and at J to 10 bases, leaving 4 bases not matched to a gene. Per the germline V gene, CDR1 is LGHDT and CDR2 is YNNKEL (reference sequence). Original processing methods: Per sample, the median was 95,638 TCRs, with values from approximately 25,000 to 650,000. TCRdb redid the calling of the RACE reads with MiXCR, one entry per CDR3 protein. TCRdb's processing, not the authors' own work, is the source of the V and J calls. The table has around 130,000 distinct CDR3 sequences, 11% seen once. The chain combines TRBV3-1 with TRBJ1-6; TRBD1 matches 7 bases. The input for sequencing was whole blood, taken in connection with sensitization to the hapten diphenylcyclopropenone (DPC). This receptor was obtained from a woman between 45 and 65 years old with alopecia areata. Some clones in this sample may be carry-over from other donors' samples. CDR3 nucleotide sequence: TGTGCCAGCAGCCAAGGGCAGGGGGGATCACCCCTCCACTTT. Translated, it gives CASSQGQGGSPLHF.